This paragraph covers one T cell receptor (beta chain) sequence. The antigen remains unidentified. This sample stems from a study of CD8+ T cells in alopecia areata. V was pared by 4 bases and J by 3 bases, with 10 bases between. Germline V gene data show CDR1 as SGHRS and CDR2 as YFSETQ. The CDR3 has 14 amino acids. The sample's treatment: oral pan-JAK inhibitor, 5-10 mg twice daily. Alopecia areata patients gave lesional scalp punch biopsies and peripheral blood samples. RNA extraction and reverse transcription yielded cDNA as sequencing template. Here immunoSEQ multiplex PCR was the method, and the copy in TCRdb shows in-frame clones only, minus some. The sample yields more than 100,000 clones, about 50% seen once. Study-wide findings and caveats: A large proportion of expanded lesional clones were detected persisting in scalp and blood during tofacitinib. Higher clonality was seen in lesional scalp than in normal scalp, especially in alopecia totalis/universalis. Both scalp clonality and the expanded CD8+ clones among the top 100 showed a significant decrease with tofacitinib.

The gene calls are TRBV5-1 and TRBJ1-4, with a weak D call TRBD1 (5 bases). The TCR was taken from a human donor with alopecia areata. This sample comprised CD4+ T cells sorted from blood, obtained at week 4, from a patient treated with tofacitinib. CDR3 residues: CASSPRDANEKLFF. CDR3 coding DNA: TGCGCCAGCAGCCCCCGGGACGCTAATGAAAAACTGTTTTTT.